This T cell receptor beta chain is from a study of T cell clones after liver transplantation. General study results and limits: In two subjects, few donor cells limited the measurable donor-reactive repertoire.

Generated by immunoSEQ multiplex PCR, the TCRdb table keeps only in-frame clones and is missing some. The table includes 25,000 to 35,000 clones, around 94% detected once. To note about this clone: The antigen is not known.

The TCR sequence derives from a human patient who received a liver transplant. Certain T cells may be donor cells from the graft. Specimen: CD8+ T cells from blood, collected 12 months after liver transplant.

The CDR3 DNA reads as TGTGCCACCAGCAGCGGCTCAAACACAGATACGCAGTATTTT. This codes for CATSSGSNTDTQYF. This chain joins TRBV15 and TRBJ2-3; D is undetermined. V lost 3 bases, J lost 2 bases, and 9 bases lay in between. Germline lookup yields CDR1 LNHNV and CDR2 YYDKDF (reference sequence). The CDR3 covers 14 residues. Supplemented by reference TRBV15 and TRBJ2-3, the full variable domain reads DAMVIQNPRYQVTQFGKPVTLSCSQTLNHNVMYWYQQKSSQAPKLLFHYYDKDFNNEADTPDNFQSRRPNTSFCFLDIRSPGLGDTAMYLCATSSGSNTDTQYFGPGTRLTVL.